Presented here are 26 T cell receptor beta chains from one specimen sequenced in a study of esophageal squamous cell carcinoma under preoperative chemotherapy. TCRdb re-analysed the PCR reads in MiXCR, keeping a single row per CDR3 protein. The table shows some 1,300 distinct CDR3 sequences, with 29% occurring only once. Noted time point: after preoperative PTX-NDP chemotherapy. This sample was obtained from a patient given preoperative chemotherapy. These receptor sequences come from a human donor with esophageal squamous cell carcinoma. The donor label of this sample is uncertain.

This clonotype is deemed large (0.1 to 1%). This chain links TRBV7-6 with TRBJ2-1; TRBD2 agrees at 12 bases. CDR3 size: 17 residues. Germline CDR1 and CDR2: SGHVS and FNYEAQ. Unmatched junction bases numbered 5, after V lost 1 base and J lost 4 bases. The CDR3 protein is CASSLGVTSGSYNEQFF. The DNA for the CDR3 is TGTGCCAGCAGCTTAGGGGTGACTAGCGGGAGTTACAATGAGCAGTTCTTC.

This clonotype is large (0.1 to 1%) within its sample. This sequence joins TRBV6-5 and TRBJ2-7; no clear D gene. CDR3 length: 15 amino acids. CDR1 is MNHEY, CDR2 SVGAGI, per germline. Deletions cut 0 bases from V and 1 base from J, with 10 bases between. CDR3 nucleotides: TGTGCCAGCAGTTACTCGCGCCAGGCATCCTACGAGCAGTACTTC. Amino acid sequence: CASSYSRQASYEQYF.

This rearrangement joins TRBV6-5 to TRBJ2-7; TRBD2 aligns across 8 bases. CDR1 is MNHEY and CDR2 is SVGAGI in the germline V gene. The ends lost 0 bases at V and 0 bases at J; junction bases unmatched: 1. The CDR3 covers 15 residues. The CDR3 region is CASSYSLAGSYEQYF. The CDR3 DNA sequence: TGTGCCAGCAGTTACTCCCTAGCGGGCTCCTACGAGCAGTACTTC.

The V gene is TRBV6-4, the J gene TRBJ2-3; TRBD2 agrees at 10 bases. The CDR3 has 15 amino acids. V shed 5 bases and J 8 bases; nucleotides not matched to a gene: 10. Germline values: CDR1 MRHNA, CDR2 SNTAGT. The CDR3 protein is CASSHLAGASGTQYF. CDR3 DNA: TGTGCCAGCAGTCACCTAGCGGGAGCCTCAGGTACGCAGTATTTT.

This clonotype is deemed medium-sized. The V and J genes are TRBV12-3 or TRBV12-4 and TRBJ2-1; D is ambiguous. The end of the DNA aligns better with TRBJ2-7, so the J call may be wrong. This CDR3 is 14 amino acids long. The CDR3 spells CASSLGTDHNEQYF. DNA for the CDR3: TGTGCCAGCAGTTTAGGCACAGACCACAATGAGCAGTACTTC.

This clonotype rates as large. This chain uses TRBV6-5 with TRBJ2-7; TRBD2 aligns across 7 bases. Germline CDR1 is MNHEY and CDR2 is SVGAGI. V trimming: 6 bases; J trimming: 2 bases; junction bases outside the gene matches: 4. CDR3 size: 13 residues. CDR3 protein: CASSQRDPYEQYF. The CDR3 region has the DNA TGTGCCAGCAGCCAGCGGGACCCCTACGAGCAGTACTTC.

V usage is TRBV6-1 and J usage is TRBJ2-7, with 8 bases identical to TRBD2. CDR3 size: 15 residues. The V gene end was trimmed by 8 bases and the J gene end by 6 bases; junction bases not matched to a gene: 15. Germline V lookup: CDR1 MNHNS, CDR2 SASEGT. CDR3 DNA sequence: TGTGCCAGCCGAGGCGGGGGGAGGGCCTTTCTCGAGCAGTACTTC. Translation: CASRGGGRAFLEQYF.

By its share, this clonotype is medium-sized (0.01 to 0.1%). This chain uses TRBV25-1 with TRBJ2-1, with 9 bases identical to TRBD2. This CDR3 has 16 amino acids. Germline loops: CDR1 MGHDK, CDR2 SYGVNS. Trimming took 3 bases from V and 5 from J; bases not matched to a gene: 8. For the CDR3, the DNA is TGTGCCAGCAGTGACAATTCTCGACTAGCGGACAATGAGCAGTTCTTC. Its translation: CASSDNSRLADNEQFF.

In its sample, this clonotype is medium-sized. The chain recombines TRBV27 with TRBJ2-4, with D unclear. This CDR3 has 13 amino acids. Germline CDR1 and CDR2: MNHEY and SMNVEV (reference sequence). V shed 1 base and J shed 5 bases, with 6 bases lying between them. The CDR3 sequence is CASSLFGENIQYF. DNA for the CDR3: TGTGCCAGCAGTTTATTTGGAGAAAACATTCAGTACTTC.

On this clonotype: Germline is not matched at one junction end, which may reflect a read error. V usage is TRBV12-3 or TRBV12-4 and J usage is TRBJ2-1, with D perhaps TRBD2 (7 bases). The CDR3 covers 14 residues. CDR3: CASSFTGGAETQDF. CDR3 sequence (DNA): TGTGCCAGCAGTTTTACGGGGGGCGCAGAGACCCAGGACTTC.

By share, this clonotype counts as medium-sized. The chain carries TRBV7-2 and TRBJ2-6, with 7 positions matching TRBD1. V shed 5 bases and J 2 bases; nucleotides not matched to a gene: 6. The length of the CDR3 is 16 residues. The germline CDR1 and CDR2 sequences are SGHTA and FQGNSA. The CDR3 DNA is TGTGCCAGCAGCCCGCATACAGGGGCTGGGGCCAACGTCCTGACTTTC. It yields the protein CASSPHTGAGANVLTF.

Judged by abundance, this clonotype is medium-sized (0.01 to 0.1%). The chain uses TRBV6-5 and TRBJ2-1; TRBD1 agrees at 7 bases. Germline lookup yields CDR1 MNHEY and CDR2 SVGAGI. After removal of 4 bases from V and 7 bases from J, the junction contained 7 bases not matched to a gene. The CDR3 runs to 14 residues. This chain's CDR3 is CASSSDRQGNEQFF. The CDR3 region has the DNA TGTGCCAGCAGTTCCGACCGACAGGGAAATGAGCAGTTCTTC.

A few counts support this clonotype. With a much larger clone just one base away, this may be a read error. This chain uses TRBV6-2 or TRBV6-3 with TRBJ2-1; TRBD1 might be the D (6 bases). Germline CDR1 and CDR2: MNHEY and SVGEGT. V was shortened by 5 bases and J by 10 bases, with 9 bases between the two germline ends. CDR3 length: 11 amino acids. This CDR3 is CASSGGYEQFF. The CDR3 region has the DNA TGTGCCAGCAGTGGGGGCTACGAGCAGTTCTTC.

This clonotype qualifies as medium-sized. This chain links TRBV6-2 or TRBV6-3 with TRBJ2-5; the D is unclear. The germline V and J ends were trimmed by 10 bases and 2 bases, with 5 bases remaining between them. This CDR3 is built from 10 residues. CDR1 is MNHEY, CDR2 SVGEGT, per germline. The CDR3 nucleotides are TGTGCCACCCGACAAGAGACCCAGTACTTC. It encodes CATRQETQYF.

The chain couples TRBV20-1 to TRBJ2-1, with 8 bases identical to TRBD2. Per germline, CDR1 DFQATT and CDR2 SNEGSKA (reference sequence). Unmatched junction bases numbered 2, after V lost 1 base and J lost 12 bases. The CDR3 consists of 11 residues. The CDR3 sequence is CSARVAGLQFF. The CDR3 bases are TGCAGTGCTAGAGTAGCGGGACTGCAGTTCTTC.

By sample fraction, this clonotype is medium-sized. The chain carries TRBV27 and TRBJ2-2; D is perhaps TRBD2 (6 bases). The V end was cut by 6 bases, the J end by 0 bases, with 11 bases between. The CDR3 is 15 amino acids. Germline lookup yields CDR1 MNHEY and CDR2 SMNVEV (reference sequence). The CDR3 sequence is CASSSSAPNTGELFF. In DNA form, the CDR3 reads TGTGCCAGCAGCTCTAGCGCTCCGAACACCGGGGAGCTGTTTTTT.

Concerning this clonotype: This could be a read error, since a much larger clone is one nucleotide away. This CDR3 fails to terminate in the conserved phenylalanine or tryptophan, so it likely reflects a read error. This chain uses TRBV12-3 or TRBV12-4 with TRBJ2-1, with TRBD2 matching 8 bases. The end of the DNA is better explained by TRBJ2-7, so the J call may be wrong. There are 14 residues in the CDR3. CDR3 sequence: CASSFKAGASEQYS. In DNA, the CDR3 is TGTGCCAGCAGTTTTAAAGCGGGAGCCTCCGAGCAGTACTCC.

By share, this clonotype counts as large. V usage is TRBV6-1 and J usage is TRBJ2-7; 11 bases map to TRBD1. The V segment lost 0 bases and the J segment 5 bases; nucleotides outside the gene matches: 9. This CDR3 spans 17 amino acids. Germline values: CDR1 MNHNS, CDR2 SASEGT. CDR3 amino acids: CASSEAYGGDRGNEQYF. CDR3 nucleotides: TGTGCCAGCAGTGAAGCATACGGGGGGGACAGGGGGAACGAGCAGTACTTC.

This clonotype is categorized as medium-sized. This chain connects TRBV6-5 to TRBJ1-3; a weak D match, TRBD1 (5 bases). The length of the CDR3 is 14 residues. The germline gives CDR1 MNHEY, CDR2 SVGAGI. With 5 bases removed from V and 1 base from J, the gap between germline ends came to 9 bases. CDR3 protein: CASSLDRSGNTIYF. CDR3 coding DNA: TGTGCCAGCAGTCTCGACAGATCTGGAAACACCATATATTTT.

Judged by abundance, this clonotype is hyperexpanded. The genes are TRBV27 and TRBJ2-1, with 11 bases fitting TRBD1. The CDR3 is 15 residues long. Trimming removed 5 bases from V and 8 bases from J; junction bases left unmatched: 8. Germline V lookup: CDR1 MNHEY, CDR2 SMNVEV (reference sequence). CDR3 region: CASSRIGQGAYEQFF. CDR3 bases: TGTGCCAGCAGTAGAATAGGACAGGGGGCGTATGAGCAGTTCTTC.

The table lists this clonotype with a count of one. The genes are TRBV28 and TRBJ2-5; 7 bases are a match to TRBD2. Germline-derived CDR1 and CDR2 are MDHEN and SYDVKM. Germline trimming cut 5 bases from V and 5 bases from J; bases unmatched to any gene: 11. The CDR3 is 15 amino acids. The CDR3 loop is CASSPWGGTGETQYF. In nucleotides, the CDR3 is TGTGCCAGCAGTCCCTGGGGGGGGACTGGGGAGACCCAGTACTTC.

This chain uses TRBV12-3 or TRBV12-4 with TRBJ2-1, with TRBD2 identical over 8 bases. The J call is doubtful: the DNA matches TRBJ2-7 better. This CDR3 is 21 amino acids long. CDR3 protein: CASSWVPWSGRTSLSYNEQYF. The CDR3 coding sequence is TGTGCCAGCAGTTGGGTCCCTTGGTCAGGACGGACTAGCCTTTCCTACAATGAGCAGTACTTC.

By sample share, this clonotype is medium-sized. The V call is TRBV7-8, the J call TRBJ2-5; no reliable D call. Germline V gene data show CDR1 as SGHVS and CDR2 as FQNEAQ. The CDR3 has 17 amino acids. V shed 0 bases and J shed 6 bases, with 20 bases lying between them. In DNA, the CDR3 is TGTGCCAGCAGCTTAGCGATTAGTGTAGGTGGTACGCAGACCCAGTACTTC. Translation gives CASSLAISVGGTQTQYF.

A few counts support this clonotype. The rearrangement joins TRBV4-1 to TRBJ1-1; D gene uncertain. V was cut by 1 base and J by 0 bases, with 6 bases left in between. From germline, CDR1 is MGHRA and CDR2 YSYEKL. The CDR3 length is 14 residues. The CDR3 loop reads CASSQVGVNTEAFF. The CDR3 DNA is TGCGCCAGCAGCCAAGTAGGCGTGAACACTGAAGCTTTCTTT.

Comments on this clonotype: This could be a read error, since a much larger clone is one nucleotide away. The chain is built from TRBV6-1 and TRBJ1-5; D is possibly TRBD1 (6 bases). The CDR3 contains 13 residues. Trimming removed 6 bases from V and 2 bases from J, with 8 bases in between. Germline-derived CDR1 and CDR2 are MNHNS and SASEGT. This chain's CDR3 is CASSRTGNQPQHF. DNA of the CDR3: TGTGCCAGCAGCAGGACAGGCAATCAGCCCCAGCATTTT.

This clonotype is hyperexpanded by share. The DNA of the CDR3 is TGTGCCAGCAGTGAACAGGGGGCTAGCTCCTACGAGCAGTACTTC. Protein: CASSEQGASSYEQYF. The J gene is TRBJ2-7, the V gene TRBV6-1, with TRBD1 identical over 8 bases. The CDR3 runs to 15 residues. The germline V gene has CDR1 MNHNS and CDR2 SASEGT. The J segment lost 0 bases and the V segment lost 2 bases, leaving 3 bases of the junction unmatched.